This record covers a single T cell receptor beta chain. Its antigen is currently unknown. The sample belongs to a study of cytomegalovirus exposure and HLA in healthy donors. The PCR was carried out with 60 Vbeta primers and 13 Jbeta primers. Profiled with immunoSEQ multiplex PCR; TCRdb holds only in-frame clones, not every one. This sample yields under 150,000 clones, of which around four fifths are seen a single time; 5.5% to 7% belongs to the top ten. Between the trimmed V and J ends, which lost 5 bases and 9 bases, there was a span of 17 bases. The CDR3 spans 13 residues. Germline CDR1 SGHVS, CDR2 FNYEAQ. Notes on the study in general: A later analysis linked 16,951 TCR beta sequences to HLA alleles at 0.05 false discovery rate. Researchers catalogued some 160 TCR beta chains as cytomegalovirus-associated. As was reported, the classifier diagnosed cytomegalovirus status with high specificity and sensitivity.

The TCR originated in a middle-aged woman in good health and CMV-seropositive. Sequences were obtained from PBMCs. The chain carries TRBV7-6 and TRBJ2-7; the D gene is possibly TRBD1 (7 bases). In DNA, the CDR3 is TGTGCCAGCAGCAAAGACAGGGTCGGGGGGCAGTACTTC. Its protein product is CASSKDRVGGQYF.